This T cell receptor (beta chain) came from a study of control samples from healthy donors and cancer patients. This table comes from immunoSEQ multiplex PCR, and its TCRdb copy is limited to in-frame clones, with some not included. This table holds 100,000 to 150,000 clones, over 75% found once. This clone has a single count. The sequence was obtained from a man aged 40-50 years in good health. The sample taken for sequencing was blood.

The CDR3 region has the DNA TGTGCCAGCAGGGGCCGACTGAACATGAACACTGAAGCTTTCTTT. This sequence encodes CASRGRLNMNTEAFF. V usage is TRBV6-5 and J usage is TRBJ1-1; no firm D call. Deletions cut 6 bases from V and 0 bases from J, with 14 bases between. The CDR3 spans 15 residues. Germline CDR1 and CDR2: MNHEY and SVGAGI.